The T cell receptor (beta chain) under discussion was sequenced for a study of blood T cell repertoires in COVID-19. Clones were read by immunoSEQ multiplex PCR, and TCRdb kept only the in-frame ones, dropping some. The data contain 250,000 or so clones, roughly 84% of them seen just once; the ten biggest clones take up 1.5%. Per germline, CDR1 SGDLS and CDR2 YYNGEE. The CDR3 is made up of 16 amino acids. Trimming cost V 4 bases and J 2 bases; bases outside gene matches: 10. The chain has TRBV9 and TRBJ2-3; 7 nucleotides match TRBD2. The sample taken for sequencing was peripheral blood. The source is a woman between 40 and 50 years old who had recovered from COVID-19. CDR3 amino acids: CASSPRLAENTDTQYF. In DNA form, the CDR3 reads TGTGCCAGCAGCCCCCGTCTAGCGGAAAACACAGATACGCAGTATTTT.